A selection of T cell receptor beta chains follows, all from one sample in a study of PD-L1 blockade in urothelial cancer. Sequencing was performed with immunoSEQ multiplex PCR; in TCRdb, only in-frame clones are kept and a portion is missing. Of roughly 130,000 clones in the sample, 70% to 85% were seen once. This material consisted of PBMCs, taken around atezolizumab (anti-PD-L1) treatment. Receptor source: a man in his fifties with urothelial cancer. CDR3s include the opening cysteine and the closing phenylalanine or tryptophan. Each record gives: J gene, V gene, CDR3 protein.

j_gene: TRBJ2-1
v_gene: TRBV11-3
CDR3aa: CASSLGGTSAYNEQFF

j_gene: TRBJ2-1
v_gene: TRBV4-1
CDR3aa: CASSQDSGTGQFF

j_gene: TRBJ1-5
v_gene: TRBV28
CDR3aa: CASSSTLRLQHF

j_gene: TRBJ2-7
v_gene: TRBV28
CDR3aa: CASQTGGLAAYEQYF

j_gene: TRBJ2-3
v_gene: TRBV11-3
CDR3aa: CASSLTGSTDTQYF

j_gene: TRBJ2-1
v_gene: TRBV28
CDR3aa: CASSAGTGQTQGQFF

j_gene: TRBJ2-3
v_gene: TRBV6-1
CDR3aa: CASSEAVEGGTSTDTQYF

j_gene: TRBJ1-1
v_gene: TRBV28
CDR3aa: CASKGGFGVRLINTEAFF

j_gene: TRBJ2-5
v_gene: TRBV30
CDR3aa: CAWSVLANSLQETQYF

j_gene: .
v_gene: TRBV7-9
CDR3aa: CASSSPGTTTYEQYF

j_gene: TRBJ2-1
v_gene: TRBV5-1
CDR3aa: CASSSRGTSGNNEQFF

j_gene: TRBJ2-7
v_gene: TRBV30
CDR3aa: CASGTQGPYEQYF

j_gene: TRBJ2-7
v_gene: TRBV7-9
CDR3aa: CASSLVGGTGEQYF

j_gene: TRBJ1-4
v_gene: TRBV7-2
CDR3aa: CASSLSQGGREKLFF

j_gene: TRBJ2-7
v_gene: TRBV27
CDR3aa: CASSCPTALQGMQSYEQYF

j_gene: TRBJ2-3
v_gene: TRBV7-3
CDR3aa: CASSTRTSGPDTQYF

j_gene: TRBJ2-1
v_gene: TRBV9
CDR3aa: CASSVAVQFF

j_gene: TRBJ2-3
v_gene: TRBV7-2
CDR3aa: CASSFASGRGADTQYF

j_gene: TRBJ2-1
v_gene: TRBV6-5
CDR3aa: CASSYTSGRVSNEQFF

j_gene: TRBJ1-1
v_gene: TRBV28
CDR3aa: CATTGGRTAFF